The 6 T cell receptor beta chains reported below all come from one sample, sequenced in a study of T cells in localized non-small cell lung cancer (dated by TCRdb to 2018 to 2021). Receptor libraries were prepared by the immunoSEQ multiplex PCR assay. This is the immuneACCESS table as TCRdb keeps it, with only in-frame sequences that have V and J called. A part of the clones is gone; compared with another copy, unresolved V genes explain less than half, and the rest is unexplained. This sample lists about 25,000 clones; under 95% were detected once. Roughly 15% of the sample comes from the top ten. The sample here was peripheral blood, taken before any cancer treatment. Receptors originate from a man aged 35 to 69 with stage III squamous cell lung carcinoma.

This chain's CDR3 is CASSESLREIQYEQYF. DNA of the CDR3: TGCGCCAGCAGTGAGTCGCTCCGGGAGATTCAGTACGAGCAGTACTTC. This chain connects TRBV10-1 to TRBJ2-7, with D possibly matching TRBD2 (6 bases). Trimming cost V 0 bases and J 4 bases, with 16 bases left between them. Germline CDR1 is WNHNN and CDR2 is SYGVQD (reference sequence). There are 16 residues in the CDR3.

This chain links TRBV5-1 with TRBJ2-1; D might be TRBD1 (6 bases). The CDR3 spans 16 residues. Per germline, CDR1 SGHRS and CDR2 YFSETQ. Trimming shortened V by 0 bases and J by 1 base, and 11 bases separated the two germline ends. In DNA, the CDR3 is TGCGCCAGCAGCTTGGCCCTGACAGGTTCCTACAATGAGCAGTTCTTC. This encodes CASSLALTGSYNEQFF.

V and J are TRBV7-2 and TRBJ2-2; no clear D gene. CDR3 length: 15 residues. In germline, CDR1 is SGHTA, CDR2 FQGNSA. Trimming pared 1 base from V and 0 bases from J, leaving 6 bases between. The CDR3 here is CASSLGRANTGELFF. The DNA of the CDR3 is TGTGCCAGCAGCTTAGGGCGAGCGAACACCGGGGAGCTGTTTTTT.

DNA for the CDR3: TGCGCCAGCAGCCAAGCTGGGCACATCACCGGGGAGCTGTTTTTT. This sequence encodes CASSQAGHITGELFF. The rearrangement joins TRBV4-3 to TRBJ2-2; the D is unclear. The CDR3 has 15 amino acids. The germline V gene has CDR1 LGHNA and CDR2 YSLEER. Trimming stripped 1 base from V and 4 bases from J, with 10 bases between.

On this clone: The junction departs from germline at one end; a sequencing error may be responsible. The chain links TRBV11-2 to TRBJ1-2, with D possibly TRBD1 on 5 matching bases. The CDR3 has 13 residues. Germline V gene data show CDR1 as SGHAT and CDR2 as FQNNGV. The CDR3 DNA follows: TGTGCCAGCAGCCTAGACAGCATTTATGGCTACACCTTC. Protein product: CASSLDSIYGYTF.

Worth noting for this clone: Other DNA sequences in this specimen translate into the identical CDR3. The chain carries TRBV18 and TRBJ2-7; TRBD2 might be the D (6 bases). This CDR3 has 13 amino acids. CDR1 is KGHSH, CDR2 LQKENI, per germline. V was shortened by 0 bases and J by 4 bases, with 7 bases between the two germline ends. The CDR3 loop reads CASSPPGGYEQYF. As DNA, the CDR3 is TGTGCCAGCTCACCACCGGGGGGATACGAGCAGTACTTC.